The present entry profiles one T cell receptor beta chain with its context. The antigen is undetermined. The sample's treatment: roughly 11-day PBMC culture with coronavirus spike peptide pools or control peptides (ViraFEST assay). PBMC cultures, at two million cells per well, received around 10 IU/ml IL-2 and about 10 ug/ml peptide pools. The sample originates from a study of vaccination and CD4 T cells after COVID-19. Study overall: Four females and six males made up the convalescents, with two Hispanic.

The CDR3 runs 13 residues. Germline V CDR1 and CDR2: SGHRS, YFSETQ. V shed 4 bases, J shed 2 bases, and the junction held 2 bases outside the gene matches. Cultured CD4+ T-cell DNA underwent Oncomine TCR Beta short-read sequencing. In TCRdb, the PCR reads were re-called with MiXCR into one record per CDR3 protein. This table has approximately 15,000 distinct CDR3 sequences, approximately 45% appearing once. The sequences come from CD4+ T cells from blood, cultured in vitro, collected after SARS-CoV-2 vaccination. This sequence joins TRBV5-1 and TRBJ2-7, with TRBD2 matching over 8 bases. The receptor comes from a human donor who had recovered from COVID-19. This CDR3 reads CASSPGLAYEQYF. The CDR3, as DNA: TGCGCCAGCAGCCCGGGACTAGCCTACGAGCAGTACTTC. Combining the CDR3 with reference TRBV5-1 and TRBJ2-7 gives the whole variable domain KAGVTQTPRYLIKTRGQQVTLSCSPISGHRSVSWYQQTPGQGLQFLFEYFSETQRNKGNFPGRFSGRQFSNSRSEMNVSTLELGDSALYLCASSPGLAYEQYFGPGTRLTVT.